This T cell receptor (beta chain) was recorded in a study of metastatic and nonmetastatic thyroid tumors. Study overall: The authors compared repertoires across blood and tumor or nodule tissue from malignant and benign thyroid patients. Whole-study results and caveats: Reports indicated that malignant thyroid tumors showed significantly higher TCR beta diversity than benign nodules did, in blood and tumor.

Source study methods: A distant-metastasis classifier for papillary thyroid cancer was built using CDR3 differences across clinicopathological groups. TCRdb ran MiXCR on the PCR reads. The V and J calls follow TCRdb's processing rather than the paper's. In the table there are roughly 28,000 clones, about 26% of which are singletons. The table lists this clone with many counts. The antigen remains undetermined. No patient had received any treatment before thyroid surgery. The germline V gene has CDR1 DFQATT and CDR2 SNEGSKA (reference sequence). V lost 4 bases and J 7 bases, leaving 20 bases between the germline ends. This CDR3 spans 15 amino acids.

Source material: blood. V and J are TRBV20-1 and TRBJ2-1, with D perhaps matching TRBD2 (6 bases). This clonotype originated in a female donor with papillary thyroid cancer or a benign thyroid nodule (not recorded which). Some clones in this sample may be carry-over from other donors' samples. CDR3 DNA: TGCAGTGCTACCTCGGGACTCCCCTATGGAAATGAGCAGTTCTTC. It yields the protein CSATSGLPYGNEQFF.